Shown below are 27 T cell receptor beta chains from a single sample sequenced in a study of T cell clonotyping in hematopoietic cell transplantation. Profiling relied on immunoSEQ multiplex PCR, and the TCRdb table lists in-frame clones only, not all of them. In the table there are some 8,400 clones, about 89% of which are singletons. Sequencing used peripheral blood mononuclear cells, obtained at the time of graft-versus-host disease after allogeneic stem cell transplant. These receptors all stem from a male patient aged 55 to 69 who had an allogeneic stem cell transplant from a related donor, so the T cells may come from the graft donor. Some clones in this sample may be carry-over from other donors' samples.

The chain uses TRBV18 and TRBJ2-7, with D unclear. Per germline, CDR1 KGHSH and CDR2 LQKENI. The V and J ends lost 6 bases and 2 bases respectively, with 20 bases between them. CDR3 length: 16 residues. CDR3 residues: CASSATLAQGAYEQYF. The CDR3 bases are TGTGCCAGCTCCGCCACGTTGGCCCAAGGAGCCTACGAGCAGTACTTC. Supplemented by reference TRBV18 and TRBJ2-7, the full variable domain reads NAGVMQNPRHLVRRRGQEARLRCSPMKGHSHVYWYRQLPEEGLKFMVYLQKENIIDESGMPKERFSAEFPKEGPSILRIQQVVRGDSAAYFCASSATLAQGAYEQYFGPGTRLTVT.

The chain combines TRBV6-5 with TRBJ1-1; D remains unclear. Germline CDR1 MNHEY, CDR2 SVGAGI. V was shortened by 0 bases and J by 2 bases, with 10 bases between the two germline ends. The CDR3 totals 15 residues. CDR3 DNA sequence: TGTGCCAGCAGTTACTCCAGGCGGGGTAACACTGAAGCTTTCTTT. Residues: CASSYSRRGNTEAFF.

The CDR3 DNA follows: TGTGCCAGCAGCTTAGCGGGCGCCCACAATGAGCAGTTCTTC. Amino acid sequence: CASSLAGAHNEQFF. The chain carries TRBV7-9 and TRBJ2-1; D remains ambiguous. The germline gives CDR1 SEHNR, CDR2 FQNEAQ (reference sequence). Trimming took off 0 bases at V and 5 bases at J, with 8 bases between the two ends. The CDR3 runs 14 residues.

The chain couples TRBV5-1 to TRBJ2-1; D remains ambiguous. With 2 bases removed from V and 9 bases from J, the gap between germline ends came to 15 bases. Germline assignment: CDR1 SGHRS and CDR2 YFSETQ. This CDR3 region has 14 residues. The chain's CDR3 is CASSLTSAGLEQFF. Written as DNA, the CDR3 is TGCGCCAGCAGCTTAACGTCCGCCGGGCTTGAGCAGTTCTTC.

The chain uses TRBV4-2 and TRBJ2-1; no clear D. Per germline, CDR1 LGHNA and CDR2 YNFKEQ. V was clipped by 0 bases and J by 1 base, with 7 bases between them. The CDR3 consists of 15 residues. CDR3 sequence: CASSQDRRSYNEQFF. The CDR3 coding sequence is TGTGCCAGCAGCCAAGATCGTAGATCCTACAATGAGCAGTTCTTC.

The chain carries TRBV28 and TRBJ2-5; D unresolved. The CDR3 totals 13 residues. V lost 5 bases and J 1 base, leaving 8 bases between the germline ends. Germline assignment: CDR1 MDHEN and CDR2 SYDVKM. The CDR3 DNA reads TGTGCCAGCAGTGTCGTGGCCCAAGAGACCCAGTACTTC. Protein sequence: CASSVVAQETQYF.

The gene calls are TRBV7-2 and TRBJ2-3; D may match TRBD1 or TRBD2 (5 bases each). The germline CDR1 and CDR2 sequences are SGHTA and FQGNSA. Trimming removed 6 bases at V and 3 bases at J, with 13 bases between. The CDR3 has 14 residues. The DNA of the CDR3 is TGTGCCAGCAGGAGGGGAGTGGTGACAGATACGCAGTATTTT. Its translation is CASRRGVVTDTQYF. The complete variable domain, with remaining parts taken from reference TRBV7-2 and TRBJ2-3, reads GAGVSQSPSNKVTEKGKDVELRCDPISGHTALYWYRQSLGQGLEFLIYFQGNSAPDKSGLPSDRFSAERTGGSVSTLTIQRTQQEDSAVYLCASRRGVVTDTQYFGPGTRLTVL.

CDR3 DNA: TGTGCCAGCAGCTCCCAGGTGGGGGCAGGAGAGACCCAGTACTTC. This codes for CASSSQVGAGETQYF. The chain carries TRBV28 and TRBJ2-5; a weak D match, TRBD1 (6 bases). There are 15 residues in the CDR3. Trimming left V 6 bases short and J 4 bases short, with 18 bases between. Germline V gene data show CDR1 as MDHEN and CDR2 as SYDVKM.

This chain links TRBV5-6 with TRBJ1-4, with D possibly matching TRBD1 (5 bases). The CDR3 sequence is 15 residues long. Germline CDR1 and CDR2: SGHDT and YYEEEE. The V and J ends lost 6 bases and 0 bases respectively, with 12 bases between them. The DNA for the CDR3 is TGTGCCAGCATCCGGGGCCTTGCAACTAATGAAAAACTGTTTTTT. As protein: CASIRGLATNEKLFF.

DNA for the CDR3: TGTGCCAGCAGCTCCGACAGGAGAGATACGCAGTATTTT. Translated, it gives CASSSDRRDTQYF. The chain has TRBV7-3 and TRBJ2-3, with TRBD1 as a possible D gene (6 bases). Trimming pared 4 bases from V and 5 bases from J, leaving 10 bases between. Germline V gives CDR1 SGHTA, CDR2 FQGTGA. CDR3 length: 13 residues.

The gene calls are TRBV19 and TRBJ1-2, with unresolved D. This CDR3 is built from 11 residues. Deletions cut 7 bases from V and 5 bases from J, with 8 bases between. Per germline, CDR1 LNHDA and CDR2 SQIVND (reference sequence). CDR3 in amino acids: CASNQHYGYTF. The CDR3 DNA follows: TGTGCCAGTAACCAGCATTATGGCTACACCTTC.

This clone was seen only a few times. The rearrangement joins TRBV4-3 to TRBJ2-7; the match to TRBD1 covers 7 bases. Germline CDR1 LGHNA, CDR2 YSLEER. The CDR3 spans 17 residues. With 0 bases clipped from V and 2 bases from J, the junction kept 10 bases outside the gene matches. The CDR3: CASSQEWDSLGAYEQYF. DNA for the CDR3: TGCGCCAGCAGCCAAGAATGGGACAGCCTAGGGGCCTACGAGCAGTACTTC.

The chain links TRBV7-9 to TRBJ1-2; 9 bases agree with TRBD1. V gave up 3 bases and J gave up 0 bases; unmatched junction bases: 5. This CDR3 is 16 amino acids long. CDR1 and CDR2 from the germline V gene are SEHNR and FQNEAQ (reference sequence). CDR3 sequence: CASSFRDRAPNYGYTF. The CDR3 DNA reads TGTGCCAGCAGCTTCCGGGACAGGGCCCCTAACTATGGCTACACCTTC.

The DNA of the CDR3 is TGTGCCAGCAGCCGGGACAGCTATGGCTACACCTTC. It is translated as CASSRDSYGYTF. The chain is built from TRBV14 and TRBJ1-2, with 7 bases aligning to TRBD1. CDR1 is SGHDN, CDR2 FVKESK, per germline. The CDR3 totals 12 residues. After removal of 4 bases from V and 4 bases from J, the junction contained 0 bases not matched to a gene.

A note on this clone: At one of its ends the junction is not consistent with the germline gene, which may arise from a read error. V usage is TRBV7-7 and J usage is TRBJ1-1; the D gene is possibly TRBD1 (5 bases). Germline V gene data show CDR1 as SSHAT and CDR2 as FNYEAQ (reference sequence). The CDR3 totals 13 residues. The CDR3 region has the DNA TGTGCTAGCAGCTTAGCCCAGGGACTTGAAGCTTTCTTT. This encodes CASSLAQGLEAFF.

The chain carries TRBV19 and TRBJ1-1; D call uncertain. Per the germline V gene, CDR1 is LNHDA and CDR2 is SQIVND (reference sequence). Deletions cut 5 bases from V and 1 base from J, with 17 bases between. This CDR3 has 16 residues. The CDR3 coding sequence is TGTGCCAGTAGTTGGGCTTTTAGGAAACCGAACACTGAAGCTTTCTTT. As protein: CASSWAFRKPNTEAFF.

The count of this clone is one. V and J are TRBV27 and TRBJ2-7; TRBD1 matches 7 bases. From germline, CDR1 is MNHEY and CDR2 SMNVEV (reference sequence). The CDR3 totals 17 residues. After removal of 4 bases from V and 4 bases from J, the junction contained 16 bases not matched to a gene. The CDR3 DNA sequence: TGTGCCAGCAGTTCCCGCAGCACTGGAGACAGGGATTACGAGCAGTACTTC. Encoded protein: CASSSRSTGDRDYEQYF.

This chain uses TRBV7-8 with TRBJ1-4, with TRBD1 matching 7 bases. Trimming removed 6 bases from V and 8 bases from J; junction bases left unmatched: 12. Germline values: CDR1 SGHVS, CDR2 FQNEAQ. CDR3 length: 15 residues. In DNA form, the CDR3 reads TGTGCCAGCAGACAAGACAGGGTTGGAGGAGAAAAACTGTTTTTT. Translation gives CASRQDRVGGEKLFF.

V is TRBV25-1 and J is TRBJ2-3, with D unresolved. Per germline, CDR1 MGHDK and CDR2 SYGVNS. The V end was cut by 6 bases, the J end by 2 bases, with 15 bases between. The CDR3 is made up of 15 amino acids. The CDR3 sequence is CASRESGVYTDTQYF. CDR3 DNA: TGTGCCAGCAGAGAGTCAGGTGTTTACACAGATACGCAGTATTTT. Together with reference TRBV25-1 and TRBJ2-3, the CDR3 gives the full variable domain: EADIYQTPRYLVIGTGKKITLECSQTMGHDKMYWYQQDPGMELHLIHYSYGVNSTEKGDLSSESTVSRIRTEHFPLTLESARPSHTSQYLCASRESGVYTDTQYFGPGTRLTVL.

The gene calls are TRBV12-5 and TRBJ2-5; D is perhaps TRBD1 (6 bases). The CDR3 has 13 residues. Germline V gives CDR1 LGHNT, CDR2 FRNRAP. The germline V and J ends were trimmed by 11 bases and 3 bases, with 16 bases remaining between them. In nucleotides, the CDR3 is TGTGCTGGACTCGGACAGAAGGAAGAGACCCAGTACTTC. Residues: CAGLGQKEETQYF.

The genes are TRBV29-1 and TRBJ2-5, with TRBD1 matching over 7 bases. The DNA matches TRBJ2-7 better at its end, which makes the J call doubtful. Germline V lookup: CDR1 SQVTM, CDR2 ANQGSEA. This CDR3 contains 14 residues. CDR3 in DNA: TGCAGCGTCGATGGGACAGCGGCCACCTACGAGCAGTACTTC. Protein product: CSVDGTAATYEQYF.

V usage is TRBV2 and J usage is TRBJ1-5, with TRBD1 as a possible D gene (5 bases). Trimming stripped 3 bases from V and 6 bases from J, with 9 bases between. From germline, CDR1 is SNHLY and CDR2 FYNNEI. This CDR3 region has 13 residues. CDR3 region: CASSDQGGQPQHF. Written as DNA, the CDR3 is TGTGCCAGCAGTGATCAGGGTGGTCAGCCCCAGCATTTT. Drawing the rest from reference TRBV2 and TRBJ1-5, the complete variable domain is EPEVTQTPSHQVTQMGQEVILRCVPISNHLYFYWYRQILGQKVEFLVSFYNNEISEKSEIFDDQFSVERPDGSNFTLKIRSTKLEDSAMYFCASSDQGGQPQHFGDGTRLSIL.

The V gene is TRBV10-3, the J gene TRBJ1-1; D uncertain. The CDR3 runs 14 residues. The germline V and J ends were trimmed by 7 bases and 5 bases, with 17 bases remaining between them. Germline V gives CDR1 ENHRY, CDR2 SYGVKD. CDR3 DNA: TGTGCCATCACAATGATGGAGGGAAGAACTGAAGCTTTCTTT. It yields the protein CAITMMEGRTEAFF.

Comment on this clone: A junction end diverges from the germline sequence, so it may reflect a read error. This chain connects TRBV6-5 to TRBJ2-7, with D uncertain. Germline values: CDR1 MNHEY, CDR2 SVGAGI. The CDR3 is 14 amino acids. As DNA, the CDR3 is TGTGCCAGCAGTTCTGTAACCCCCTCCAACGAGCAGTACTTC. As protein: CASSSVTPSNEQYF.

The V gene is TRBV9, the J gene TRBJ1-5; 10 bases line up with TRBD1. Germline V CDR1 and CDR2: SGDLS, YYNGEE. Trimming cost V 3 bases and J 3 bases; bases outside gene matches: 3. This CDR3 has 15 amino acids. CDR3 amino acids: CASSAGQGVNQPQHF. CDR3 coding DNA: TGTGCCAGCAGCGCCGGACAGGGGGTCAATCAGCCCCAGCATTTT.

The CDR3 here is CASRWGGGETQYF. As DNA, the CDR3 is TGTGCCAGCAGGTGGGGTGGAGGGGAGACCCAGTACTTC. The chain joins TRBV28 to TRBJ2-5; tentatively, D is TRBD2 (6 bases). V lost 6 bases to trimming and J lost 5 bases, with 13 bases between them. The germline V gene encodes CDR1 MDHEN and CDR2 SYDVKM. The CDR3 consists of 13 residues. Based on the CDR3 plus reference TRBV28 and TRBJ2-5, the full variable domain is DVKVTQSSRYLVKRTGEKVFLECVQDMDHENMFWYRQDPGLGLRLIYFSYDVKMKEKGDIPEGYSVSREKKERFSLILESASTNQTSMYLCASRWGGGETQYFGPGTRLLVL.

Only one count was recorded for this clone. CDR3 protein: CAWSATGGGQPQHF. The DNA of the CDR3 is TGTGCCTGGAGTGCGACAGGGGGCGGTCAGCCCCAGCATTTT. V and J are TRBV30 and TRBJ1-5; 10 bases are shared with TRBD1. Germline CDR1 and CDR2: GTSNPN and SVGIG (reference sequence). Trimming removed 1 base from V and 6 bases from J; junction bases left unmatched: 3. The CDR3 runs 14 residues.